The rows below give T cell receptor beta chains drawn from one sample of a study of vaccination effects on CD4 cells after COVID-19. These TCRs are of unknown antigen specificity. The method was immunoSEQ multiplex PCR; TCRdb's version includes in-frame clones alone and lacks a portion of them. The table has approximately 46,000 clones, around 70% seen once. The material sequenced was CD4+ T cells from PBMCs cultured without peptide, taken before COVID-19 vaccination. These TCRs come from a human donor who had a prior SARS-CoV-2 infection. Both conserved end residues are part of each CDR3.

>TRBJ2-6|21|TRBV4-3
CASSQDLLTSGRLSGANVLTF
>TRBJ2-3|15|TRBV6-5
CASNLGTERTDTQYF
>TRBJ2-4|15|TRBV5-8
CASSLDLGLGDIQYF
>TRBJ1-3|15|TRBV18
CASSPGESSGNTIYF
>TRBJ1-4|12|TRBV20-1
CSASTQAEKLFF
>TRBJ2-7|16|TRBV6-2/TRBV6-3
CASSYVLGQGSYEQYF
>TRBJ2-5|15|TRBV7-6
CASSLAGGREETQYF
>TRBJ2-7|13|TRBV6-1
CASSDLLLGEQYF
>TRBJ2-7|15|TRBV6-5
CASGRMLADSYEQYF
>TRBJ2-7|15|TRBV25-1
CASSGDRGFSYEQYF
>TRBJ2-1|11|TRBV18
CASSLQNEQFF
>TRBJ2-7|14|TRBV19
CASSMGDRTYEQYF
>TRBJ1-4|15|TRBV15
CATSRVRGPEVKLFF
>TRBJ1-3|16|TRBV5-1
CASSLGYRASGNTIYF
>TRBJ1-1|14|TRBV6-5
CASSSTTERTEAFF
>TRBJ1-6|13|TRBV5-1
CASSLDGNSPLHF
>TRBJ2-2|16|TRBV24-1
CATSDLGGSPTGELFF
>TRBJ2-1|17|TRBV4-2
CASSPRGGQGLYNEQFF
>TRBJ1-1|16|TRBV18
CASSPTNGVSSAEAFF
>TRBJ2-3|16|TRBV5-4
CASSPGTSGSTDTQYF
>TRBJ2-3|13|TRBV3-1/TRBV3-2
CASSQDGVPTQYF
>TRBJ1-5|13|TRBV18
CASSTYSNQPQHF
>TRBJ1-2|13|TRBV12-5
CASGRDTYYGYTF
>TRBJ1-2|15|TRBV9
CASSLHPIANYGYTF
>TRBJ1-2|14|TRBV6-1
CASSEARTVRGYTF
>TRBJ2-3|15|TRBV11-1
CASTRQVGGTDTQYF
>TRBJ2-5|14|TRBV5-6
CASSLYDYQETQYF